This T cell receptor beta chain was captured in a study of blood T cell repertoires in COVID-19. For the study at large: Spain, Italy and the United States supplied samples that represented acute and convalescent COVID-19. T cells, B-cell-depleted T cells, or PBMCs provided the cDNA or gDNA that served as material.

In germline, CDR1 is SEHNR, CDR2 FQNEAQ (reference sequence). V lost 8 bases, J lost 2 bases, and 16 bases lay in between. The CDR3 runs 15 residues. The data were produced by immunoSEQ multiplex PCR, yet TCRdb's version contains in-frame clones alone and is incomplete. The sample yields around 340,000 clones, roughly 90% seen once. Enrollment of patients from Seattle took place during active infection, with longitudinal follow-up. The sequencing sample was made of peripheral blood. The sequence came from a woman in her sixties or seventies with COVID-19, enrolled during active disease. The gene calls are TRBV7-9 and TRBJ1-3, with a possible D match to TRBD1 (6 bases). The CDR3 region is CASRLQGLAGNTIYF. As DNA, the CDR3 is TGTGCCAGCCGACTTCAGGGGTTGGCTGGAAACACCATATATTTT.